A single sample gave rise to the 15 T cell receptor beta chains below, sequenced in a study of blood T cell repertoires in COVID-19 (dated by TCRdb to 2019 to 2021). The library came from the immunoSEQ multiplex PCR assay. The table was pulled from immuneACCESS by TCRdb, which kept in-frame rearrangements only. Such tables lose some clones; where checked, under half of the loss comes from unresolved V genes, and the rest has no known cause. The sample includes roughly 260,000 clones, with 85% to 90% observed a single time. Of the sample, 3.7% is held by the ten largest clones. Material for sequencing was peripheral blood. These receptors were collected from a woman aged 40 to 50 with acute or convalescent COVID-19.

The genes are TRBV7-8 and TRBJ1-2, with TRBD1 matching 7 bases. Trimming cost V 3 bases and J 5 bases; bases outside gene matches: 12. CDR1 and CDR2 (germline): SGHVS, FQNEAQ. CDR3 length: 16 residues. The CDR3 DNA reads TGTGCCAGCAGCTTTAGCCTACAGGCCAGGGGGTATGGCTACACCTTC. It encodes CASSFSLQARGYGYTF.

The rearrangement uses TRBV30 and TRBJ2-5; 8 bases fit TRBD1. The CDR3 is made up of 17 amino acids. The trim removed 0 bases at V and 7 bases at J, leaving 16 bases unmatched. The germline CDR1 and CDR2 sequences are GTSNPN and SVGIG (reference sequence). Here the CDR3 reads CAWSVRVRVRGPVTQYF. The CDR3, as DNA: TGTGCCTGGAGTGTACGGGTGAGGGTCAGGGGGCCAGTGACCCAGTACTTC.

The chain uses TRBV7-8 and TRBJ2-5; 7 nucleotides align to TRBD1. J lost 1 base, V lost 5 bases, and 10 bases had no gene match. Per germline, CDR1 SGHVS and CDR2 FQNEAQ. CDR3 size: 16 residues. The CDR3 is CASSPPSYRGQETQYF. The CDR3 bases are TGTGCCAGCAGCCCCCCCTCCTACAGGGGCCAAGAGACCCAGTACTTC.

The chain links TRBV11-2 to TRBJ1-1, with a tentative D call TRBD1 (6 bases). V was clipped by 1 base and J by 1 base, with 10 bases between them. Looked up from germline, CDR1 is SGHAT and CDR2 is FQNNGV. The CDR3 extends over 15 amino acids. The CDR3 DNA is TGTGCCAGCAGCTTAGTGGGGGCGGGGAACACTGAAGCTTTCTTT. It specifies CASSLVGAGNTEAFF.

The chain carries TRBV6-5 and TRBJ1-2; D is ambiguous. The germline gives CDR1 MNHEY, CDR2 SVGAGI. Deletions cut 7 bases from V and 0 bases from J, with 12 bases between. The CDR3 is 14 amino acids. The CDR3 DNA reads as TGTGCCAGCACCCCGGGGAGGACTAACTATGGCTACACCTTC. It translates to CASTPGRTNYGYTF.

The chain carries TRBV6-5 and TRBJ2-5; 10 nucleotides line up with TRBD2. The CDR3 extends over 15 amino acids. V lost 2 bases, J lost 4 bases, and 4 bases stayed unmatched. Germline CDR1 reads MNHEY; CDR2 reads SVGAGI. Written as DNA, the CDR3 is TGTGCCAGCAGTTACCAAGCGGGGGGGTTAGAGACCCAGTACTTC. It encodes CASSYQAGGLETQYF.

The J gene is TRBJ1-1, the V gene TRBV7-3; D gene uncertain. Trimming left V 2 bases short and J 2 bases short, with 9 bases between. The CDR3 length is 14 residues. Germline CDR1 reads SGHTA; CDR2 reads FQGTGA. The CDR3 nucleotides are TGTGCCAGCAGCTTATCTTCCTCTAACACTGAAGCTTTCTTT. Translating gives CASSLSSSNTEAFF.

The V gene is TRBV5-6, the J gene TRBJ1-2; 7 bases agree with TRBD1. CDR3 length: 16 residues. J was trimmed by 0 bases and V by 2 bases; bases with no gene match: 7. The germline V gene has CDR1 SGHDT and CDR2 YYEEEE. CDR3 DNA: TGTGCCAGCAGCTTTAAGACAGGGAAAGCTAACTATGGCTACACCTTC. Protein sequence: CASSFKTGKANYGYTF.

As DNA, the CDR3 is TGTGCCAGCAGCAGGGACGGGGCTGGGGCCAACGTCCTGACTTTC. As protein: CASSRDGAGANVLTF. The chain is built from TRBV7-9 and TRBJ2-6; D is tentatively TRBD1 or TRBD2 (5 bases each). Trimming took 5 bases from V and 2 from J, leaving 10 bases between them. The germline gives CDR1 SEHNR, CDR2 FQNEAQ (reference sequence). This CDR3 contains 15 residues.

V and J are TRBV6-5 and TRBJ2-5; D might be TRBD2 (5 bases). The V gene lost 6 bases and the J gene lost 2 bases, with 10 bases spanning the gap. Germline V gene sequence: CDR1 MNHEY, CDR2 SVGAGI. The CDR3 sequence is 13 residues long. For the CDR3, the DNA is TGTGCCAGCAGGGACTCGTTTCAAGAGACCCAGTACTTC. Translation gives CASRDSFQETQYF.

This CDR3 reads CASSPDRANYGYTF. CDR3 sequence (DNA): TGTGCCAGCTCACCTGACAGGGCTAACTATGGCTACACCTTC. This chain uses TRBV18 with TRBJ1-2, with 7 positions matching TRBD1. Germline values: CDR1 KGHSH, CDR2 LQKENI. Germline trimming cut 3 bases from V and 0 bases from J; bases unmatched to any gene: 1. The CDR3 extends over 14 amino acids.

The CDR3 DNA sequence: TGTGCCAGCAGCGTACAGGGGAATGAGCAGTTCTTC. This translates into CASSVQGNEQFF. The gene calls are TRBV9 and TRBJ2-1; weak D call: TRBD1 (6 bases). V lost 1 base, J lost 7 bases, and 6 bases lay in between. The CDR3 totals 12 residues. Germline CDR1 SGDLS, CDR2 YYNGEE.

The chain is built from TRBV7-2 and TRBJ2-3, with 7 positions matching TRBD1. After removal of 5 bases from V and 5 bases from J, the junction contained 10 bases not matched to a gene. The CDR3 spans 15 residues. CDR1 and CDR2 (germline): SGHTA, FQGNSA. In DNA form, the CDR3 reads TGTGCCAGCAGCGCCCAAGGGGGCCGTCGAGATACGCAGTATTTT. Its translation is CASSAQGGRRDTQYF.

This chain links TRBV5-1 with TRBJ2-1; no firm D call. From germline, CDR1 is SGHRS and CDR2 YFSETQ. V was clipped by 0 bases and J by 6 bases, with 4 bases between them. The CDR3 covers 12 residues. This CDR3 reads CASSLVFNEQFF. As DNA, the CDR3 is TGCGCCAGCAGCTTGGTCTTCAATGAGCAGTTCTTC.

This chain joins TRBV6-1 and TRBJ1-2, with 9 nucleotides matching TRBD1. Germline CDR1 MNHNS, CDR2 SASEGT. The V and J ends lost 3 bases and 5 bases, in that order; junction bases with no gene match: 7. This CDR3 is 15 amino acids long. The CDR3: CASSDITTGGYGYTF. For the CDR3, the DNA is TGTGCCAGCAGTGACATAACGACAGGGGGATATGGCTACACCTTC.